The 26 T cell receptor beta chains below were found in one sample sequenced in a study of shared clonotypes between healthy human individuals. The method was immunoSEQ multiplex PCR; TCRdb's version includes in-frame clones alone and lacks a portion of them. The sample records around 2.1 million clones, approximately 96% being singletons. Sequenced input: naive CD4+ T cells sorted from blood. The subset was: CD45RA+ positively selected. These receptors were taken from a man between 18 and 29 years old in good health.

The V gene is TRBV10-2, the J gene TRBJ2-2; 11 nucleotides match TRBD2. The CDR3 runs 16 residues. Losses at the gene ends were 8 bases for V and 3 bases for J; bases not matched to a gene: 8. Germline V CDR1 and CDR2: WSHSY, SAAADI. The CDR3 DNA follows: TGCGCCAGCGTGACCGGGACTAGCGGTGACACCGGGGAGCTGTTTTTT. Residues: CASVTGTSGDTGELFF.

The chain couples TRBV4-1 to TRBJ1-4; 8 bases are shared with TRBD1. The CDR3 runs to 16 residues. J gave up 4 bases and V 1 base, and 5 bases lay outside the gene matches. In germline, CDR1 is MGHRA, CDR2 YSYEKL. The CDR3 region has the DNA TGCGCCAGCAGCCAAGCACAGGGGGTTTTTAATGAAAAACTGTTTTTT. Amino acids: CASSQAQGVFNEKLFF.

The chain uses TRBV9 and TRBJ2-3; 10 bases are a match to TRBD1. This CDR3 comprises 14 residues. Germline V gene sequence: CDR1 SGDLS, CDR2 YYNGEE. The V gene end was trimmed by 7 bases and the J gene end by 3 bases; junction bases not matched to a gene: 5. CDR3 DNA sequence: TGTGCCAGCCGACAGGGACAGGGGACAGATACGCAGTATTTT. Amino acid sequence: CASRQGQGTDTQYF.

As regards this clone: The same CDR3 can be traced to other DNA sequences in this sample. The J gene is TRBJ1-4, the V gene TRBV7-2, with a possible D match to TRBD1 (5 bases). CDR1 is SGHTA, CDR2 FQGNSA, per germline. V dropped 3 bases and J dropped 5 bases, with 10 bases sitting between them. The CDR3 loop spans 14 amino acids. CDR3 bases: TGTGCCAGCAGCTTCGGGACGGGGAATGAAAAACTGTTTTTT. Encoded protein: CASSFGTGNEKLFF.

The chain links TRBV5-1 to TRBJ2-7, with 12 bases identical to TRBD2. The germline CDR1 and CDR2 sequences are SGHRS and YFSETQ. This CDR3 contains 16 residues. Trimming took 0 bases from V and 4 from J; bases not matched to a gene: 5. In DNA, the CDR3 is TGCGCCAGCAGCTTGGCTCCTAGCGGGGGGGTTTACGAGCAGTACTTC. Protein: CASSLAPSGGVYEQYF.

V gene TRBV2 combines with J gene TRBJ2-6, with D tentatively TRBD1 (5 bases). The V end lost 2 bases, the J end lost 0 bases, and 8 bases lay between the germline ends. The CDR3 length is 16 residues. The germline CDR1 and CDR2 sequences are SNHLY and FYNNEI. CDR3: CASSEQGRSGANVLTF. The CDR3 DNA follows: TGTGCCAGCAGTGAACAGGGCCGCTCTGGGGCCAACGTCCTGACTTTC.

The genes are TRBV19 and TRBJ2-4, with 7 bases lining up with TRBD1. After removal of 5 bases from V and 0 bases from J, the junction contained 7 bases not matched to a gene. This CDR3 spans 16 amino acids. Germline loops: CDR1 LNHDA, CDR2 SQIVND (reference sequence). CDR3 sequence (DNA): TGTGCCAGTAGTTCTAAGGGACAGCTAGCCAAAAACATTCAGTACTTC. It encodes CASSSKGQLAKNIQYF.

This chain joins TRBV7-2 and TRBJ2-3, with TRBD2 identical over 8 bases. Trimming cost V 5 bases and J 3 bases; bases outside gene matches: 7. The germline gives CDR1 SGHTA, CDR2 FQGNSA. The CDR3 has 15 residues. CDR3 amino acids: CASSLTSGTTDTQYF. In DNA, the CDR3 is TGTGCCAGCAGCCTCACTAGCGGAACTACAGATACGCAGTATTTT.

V and J are TRBV5-1 and TRBJ2-1; 10 bases line up with TRBD2. The CDR3 consists of 15 residues. Germline-derived CDR1 and CDR2 are SGHRS and YFSETQ. V shed 2 bases and J 7 bases; nucleotides not matched to a gene: 6. CDR3 residues: CASSLAGGLKNEQFF. The CDR3 DNA sequence: TGCGCCAGCAGCTTAGCGGGGGGGCTCAAGAATGAGCAGTTCTTC.

This chain joins TRBV5-1 and TRBJ1-6; 7 positions match TRBD1. V shed 3 bases and J 10 bases; nucleotides not matched to a gene: 7. This CDR3 contains 14 residues. The germline V gene has CDR1 SGHRS and CDR2 YFSETQ. As DNA, the CDR3 is TGCGCCAGCAGCTACGACAGGGTTGAATCACCCCTCCACTTT. This codes for CASSYDRVESPLHF.

The chain links TRBV6-1 to TRBJ1-1; D is undetermined. This CDR3 has 12 amino acids. V lost 6 bases and J lost 10, with 15 bases in between. Per germline, CDR1 MNHNS and CDR2 SASEGT. The CDR3: CASRVTSSRAFF. Written as DNA, the CDR3 is TGTGCCAGCAGGGTTACTTCGTCCCGAGCTTTCTTT.

The V gene is TRBV19, the J gene TRBJ2-7; D uncertain. The V and J ends lost 4 bases and 6 bases respectively, with 13 bases between them. This CDR3 region has 13 residues. Germline-derived CDR1 and CDR2 are LNHDA and SQIVND (reference sequence). DNA for the CDR3: TGTGCCAGTAGTACCCATGGAAAGTCCGAGCAGTACTTC. Protein sequence: CASSTHGKSEQYF.

This clone came up once. The J gene is TRBJ1-2, the V gene TRBV15, with a weak D call TRBD1 (6 bases). Germline CDR1 and CDR2: LNHNV and YYDKDF (reference sequence). The CDR3 length is 12 residues. V was clipped by 6 bases and J by 3 bases, with 8 bases between them. The CDR3 bases are TGTGCCACCAGAGGGGGTTACTATGGCTACACCTTC. Translated, it gives CATRGGYYGYTF.

This chain connects TRBV5-5 to TRBJ1-5; no clear D gene. CDR1 SGHKS and CDR2 YYEKEE come from the germline V gene (reference sequence). The CDR3 contains 14 residues. V was trimmed by 4 bases and J by 9 bases, leaving 17 bases between them. This CDR3 reads CASSTDREPGPQHF. CDR3 sequence (DNA): TGTGCCAGCAGCACTGACCGGGAGCCTGGGCCCCAGCATTTT.

This chain uses TRBV5-1 with TRBJ2-7, with TRBD2 matching over 9 bases. CDR1 is SGHRS, CDR2 YFSETQ, per germline. V was pared by 4 bases and J by 6 bases, with 5 bases of the junction left unmatched. This CDR3 comprises 13 residues. CDR3 DNA: TGCGCCAGCAGCCTTCCGACTAGCGGCGAGCAGTACTTC. Protein product: CASSLPTSGEQYF.

The chain recombines TRBV29-1 with TRBJ1-3, with D uncertain. The CDR3 loop spans 15 amino acids. V lost 0 bases to trimming and J lost 0 bases, with 9 bases between them. Germline CDR1 SQVTM, CDR2 ANQGSEA. In DNA form, the CDR3 reads TGCAGCGTTGAAGATCTCGTTAGCTCTGGAAACACCATATATTTT. It yields the protein CSVEDLVSSGNTIYF.

V usage is TRBV9 and J usage is TRBJ1-5; D is undetermined. V was clipped by 3 bases and J by 10 bases, with 17 bases between them. Germline CDR1 SGDLS, CDR2 YYNGEE. The CDR3 sequence is 14 residues long. CDR3 protein: CASSGGQTIGPQHF. Here the CDR3 DNA reads TGTGCCAGCAGCGGAGGTCAAACCATTGGTCCCCAGCATTTT.

This chain joins TRBV25-1 and TRBJ2-7, with 9 bases identical to TRBD2. The CDR3 contains 15 residues. Germline CDR1 MGHDK, CDR2 SYGVNS. Trimming took 1 base from V and 4 from J; bases not matched to a gene: 5. CDR3: CASSELRSGGYEQYF. The CDR3 DNA reads as TGTGCCAGCAGTGAATTGCGTAGCGGGGGTTACGAGCAGTACTTC.

The rearrangement joins TRBV18 to TRBJ1-4; D not certain. Germline V gives CDR1 KGHSH, CDR2 LQKENI. The CDR3 runs to 14 residues. V was clipped by 2 bases and J by 8 bases, with 12 bases between them. The CDR3: CASSPGDSREKLFF. The CDR3 DNA sequence: TGTGCCAGCTCACCAGGGGATTCAAGGGAAAAACTGTTTTTT. The whole variable domain, filled in from reference TRBV18 and TRBJ1-4, reads NAGVMQNPRHLVRRRGQEARLRCSPMKGHSHVYWYRQLPEEGLKFMVYLQKENIIDESGMPKERFSAEFPKEGPSILRIQQVVRGDSAAYFCASSPGDSREKLFFGSGTQLSVL.

The V call is TRBV4-1, the J call TRBJ1-5; D remains unclear. This CDR3 spans 16 amino acids. CDR1 and CDR2 from the germline V gene are MGHRA and YSYEKL. V was pared by 0 bases and J by 0 bases, with 9 bases between. CDR3 nucleotides: TGCGCCAGCAGCCAAGAGGGTCGGAGTAGCAATCAGCCCCAGCATTTT. Its protein product is CASSQEGRSSNQPQHF.

The chain uses TRBV19 and TRBJ2-7; the match to TRBD1 covers 7 bases. The V gene's germline CDR1 is LNHDA and CDR2 SQIVND (reference sequence). V was clipped by 5 bases and J by 1 base; unmatched bases: 8. The CDR3 spans 15 residues. The CDR3 nucleotides are TGTGCCAGTAGTGGCACCGGGACAGTTTCCTACGAGCAGTACTTC. Amino acid sequence: CASSGTGTVSYEQYF.

A note on this clone: Other nucleotide sequences from this sample produce the same CDR3. The genes are TRBV6-5 and TRBJ1-5; D unresolved. With 8 bases removed from V and 2 bases from J, the gap between germline ends came to 10 bases. The V gene's germline CDR1 is MNHEY and CDR2 SVGAGI. The CDR3 length is 13 residues. Here the CDR3 DNA reads TGTGCCAGCCGAGGCCAGGGCAATCAGCCCCAGCATTTT. This gives the protein CASRGQGNQPQHF.

Notes on this clone: The junction differs from germline at one of its ends, possibly a read error. V and J are TRBV7-7 and TRBJ2-5; D remains ambiguous. Looked up from germline, CDR1 is SSHAT and CDR2 is FNYEAQ (reference sequence). This CDR3 has 13 residues. The CDR3 here is CASSFLDQETQYF. CDR3 nucleotides: TGTGCTAGCAGCTTCCTGGACCAAGAGACCCAGTACTTC. Looking up the rest from reference TRBV7-7 and TRBJ2-5 gives the full variable domain: GAGVSQSPRYKVTKRGQDVTLRCDPISSHATLYWYQQALGQGPEFLTYFNYEAQPDKSGLPSDRFSAERPEGSISTLTIQRTEQRDSAMYRCASSFLDQETQYFGPGTRLLVL.

The chain carries TRBV30 and TRBJ2-7; 7 bases match TRBD1. The ends lost 2 bases at V and 6 bases at J; junction bases unmatched: 13. Germline CDR1 is GTSNPN and CDR2 is SVGIG (reference sequence). The CDR3 totals 15 residues. CDR3 coding DNA: TGTGCCTGGAGTCTTAAAAAAACGACAGGGACCGAGCAGTACTTC. Encoded protein: CAWSLKKTTGTEQYF.

V and J are TRBV28 and TRBJ2-7, with 9 bases that match TRBD1. The CDR3 totals 17 residues. Trimming removed 2 bases from V and 1 base from J; junction bases left unmatched: 9. Looked up from germline, CDR1 is MDHEN and CDR2 is SYDVKM. The CDR3 DNA is TGTGCCAGCAGTTTAACAGGGGGCGCGATCGGATCCTACGAGCAGTACTTC. This gives the protein CASSLTGGAIGSYEQYF.

The chain combines TRBV30 with TRBJ2-1, with 7 bases identical to TRBD2. CDR3 length equals 15 residues. Per germline, CDR1 GTSNPN and CDR2 SVGIG (reference sequence). V lost 4 bases, J lost 5 bases, and 11 bases stayed unmatched. CDR3 in DNA: TGTGCCTGGATTGCGCCGGGACTATTCGACAATGAGCAGTTCTTC. Protein product: CAWIAPGLFDNEQFF. Together with reference TRBV30 and TRBJ2-1, the CDR3 gives the full variable domain: SQTIHQWPATLVQPVGSPLSLECTVEGTSNPNLYWYRQAAGRGLQLLFYSVGIGQISSEVPQNLSASRPQDRQFILSSKKLLLSDSGFYLCAWIAPGLFDNEQFFGPGTRLTVL.